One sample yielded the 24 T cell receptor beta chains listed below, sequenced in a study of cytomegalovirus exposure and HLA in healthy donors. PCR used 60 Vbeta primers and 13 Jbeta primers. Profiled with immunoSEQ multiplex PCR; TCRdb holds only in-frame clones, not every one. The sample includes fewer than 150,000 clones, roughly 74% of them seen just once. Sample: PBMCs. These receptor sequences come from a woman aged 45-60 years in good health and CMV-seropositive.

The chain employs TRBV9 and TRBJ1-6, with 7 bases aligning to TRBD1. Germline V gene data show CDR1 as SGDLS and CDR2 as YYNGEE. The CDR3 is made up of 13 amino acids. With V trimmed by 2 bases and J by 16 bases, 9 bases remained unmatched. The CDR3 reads CASSVATTGELHF. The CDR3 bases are TGTGCCAGCAGCGTCGCCACTACAGGGGAACTCCACTTT.

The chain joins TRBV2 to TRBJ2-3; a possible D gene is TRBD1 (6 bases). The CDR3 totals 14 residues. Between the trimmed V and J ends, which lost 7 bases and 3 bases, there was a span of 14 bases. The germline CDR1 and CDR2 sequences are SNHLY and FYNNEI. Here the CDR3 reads CASTQNRATDTQYF. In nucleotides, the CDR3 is TGTGCCAGCACCCAAAACAGGGCTACAGATACGCAGTATTTT.

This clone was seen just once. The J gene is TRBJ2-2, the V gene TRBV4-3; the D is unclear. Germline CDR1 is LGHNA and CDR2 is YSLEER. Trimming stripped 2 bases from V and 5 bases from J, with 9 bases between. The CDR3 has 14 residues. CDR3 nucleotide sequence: TGCGCCAGCAGCCAACTACCGAGGACCGGGGAGCTGTTTTTT. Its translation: CASSQLPRTGELFF.

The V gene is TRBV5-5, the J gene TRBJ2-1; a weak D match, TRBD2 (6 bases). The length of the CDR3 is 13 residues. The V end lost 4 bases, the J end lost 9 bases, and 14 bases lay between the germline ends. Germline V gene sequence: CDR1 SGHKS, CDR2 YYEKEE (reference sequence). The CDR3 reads CASSVLPGGEQFF. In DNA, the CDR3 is TGTGCCAGCAGCGTGCTGCCCGGGGGTGAGCAGTTCTTC.

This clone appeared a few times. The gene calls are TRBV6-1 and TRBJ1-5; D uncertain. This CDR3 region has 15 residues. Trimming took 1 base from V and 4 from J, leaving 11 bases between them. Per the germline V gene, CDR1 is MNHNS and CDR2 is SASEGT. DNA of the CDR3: TGTGCCAGCAGTGAAGGAACAGTTTCAAATCAGCCCCAGCATTTT. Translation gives CASSEGTVSNQPQHF.

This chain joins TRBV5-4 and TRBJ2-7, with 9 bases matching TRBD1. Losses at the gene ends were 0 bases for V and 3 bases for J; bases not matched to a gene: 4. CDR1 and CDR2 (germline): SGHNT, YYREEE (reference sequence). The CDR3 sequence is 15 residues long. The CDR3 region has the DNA TGTGCCAGCAGCTTGGATCCGGGACAGGGCTACGAGCAGTACTTC. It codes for CASSLDPGQGYEQYF. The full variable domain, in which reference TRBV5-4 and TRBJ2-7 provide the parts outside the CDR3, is ETGVTQSPTHLIKTRGQQVTLRCSSQSGHNTVSWYQQALGQGPQFIFQYYREEENGRGNFPPRFSGLQFPNYSSELNVNALELDDSALYLCASSLDPGQGYEQYFGPGTRLTVT.

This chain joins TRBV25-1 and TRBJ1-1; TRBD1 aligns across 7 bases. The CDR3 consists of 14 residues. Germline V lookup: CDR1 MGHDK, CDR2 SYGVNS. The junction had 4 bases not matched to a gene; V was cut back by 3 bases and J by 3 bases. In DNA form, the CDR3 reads TGTGCCAGCAGTGATCCACAGGGGTACACTGAAGCTTTCTTT. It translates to CASSDPQGYTEAFF.

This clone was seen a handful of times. CDR3 protein: CASSEPGGYGYTF. In DNA form, the CDR3 reads TGTGCCAGCAGTGAACCCGGGGGCTATGGCTACACCTTC. The chain uses TRBV2 and TRBJ1-2, with D possibly TRBD1 on 5 matching bases. Germline loops: CDR1 SNHLY, CDR2 FYNNEI. Trimming shortened V by 2 bases and J by 4 bases, and 8 bases separated the two germline ends. The CDR3 is 13 residues long.

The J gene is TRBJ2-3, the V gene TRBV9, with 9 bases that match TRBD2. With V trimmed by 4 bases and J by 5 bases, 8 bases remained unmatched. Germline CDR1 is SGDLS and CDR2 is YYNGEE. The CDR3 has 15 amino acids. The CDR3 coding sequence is TGTGCCAGCAGCCCCCACAGCGGGGGGCGAGATACGCAGTATTTT. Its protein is CASSPHSGGRDTQYF.

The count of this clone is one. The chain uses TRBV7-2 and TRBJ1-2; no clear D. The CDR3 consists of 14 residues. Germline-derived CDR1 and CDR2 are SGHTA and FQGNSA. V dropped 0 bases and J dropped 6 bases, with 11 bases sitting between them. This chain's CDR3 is CASSLATLTNGYTF. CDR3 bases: TGTGCCAGCAGCTTAGCAACCCTTACTAATGGCTACACCTTC. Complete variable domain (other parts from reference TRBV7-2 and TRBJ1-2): GAGVSQSPSNKVTEKGKDVELRCDPISGHTALYWYRQSLGQGLEFLIYFQGNSAPDKSGLPSDRFSAERTGGSVSTLTIQRTQQEDSAVYLCASSLATLTNGYTFGSGTRLTVV.

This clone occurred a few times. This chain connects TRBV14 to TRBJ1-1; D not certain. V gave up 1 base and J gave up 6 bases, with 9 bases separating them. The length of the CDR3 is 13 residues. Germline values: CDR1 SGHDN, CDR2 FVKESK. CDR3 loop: CASSQVRGSEAFF. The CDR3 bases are TGTGCCAGCAGCCAAGTAAGAGGGTCTGAAGCTTTCTTT.

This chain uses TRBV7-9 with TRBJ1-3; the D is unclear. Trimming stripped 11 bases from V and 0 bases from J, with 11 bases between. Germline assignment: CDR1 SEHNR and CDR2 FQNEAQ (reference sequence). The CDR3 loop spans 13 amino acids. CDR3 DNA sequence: TGTGCCGGAGGGAGTAGCTCTGGAAACACCATATATTTT. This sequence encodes CAGGSSSGNTIYF.

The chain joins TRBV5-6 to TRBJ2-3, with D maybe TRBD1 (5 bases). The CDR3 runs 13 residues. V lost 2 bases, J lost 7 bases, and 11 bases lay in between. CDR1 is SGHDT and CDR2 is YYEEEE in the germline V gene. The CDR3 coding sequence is TGTGCCAGCAGCTTTAGCAGGGTTTATACGCAGTATTTT. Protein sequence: CASSFSRVYTQYF.

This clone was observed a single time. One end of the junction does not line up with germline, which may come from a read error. The CDR3 loop reads CASSLGQGAVHEQFF. Here the CDR3 DNA reads TGTGCTAGCAGCTTAGGCCAGGGGGCGGTCCATGAGCAGTTCTTC. The rearrangement links TRBV7-7 to TRBJ2-1; 8 bases match TRBD1. Germline CDR1 reads SSHAT; CDR2 reads FNYEAQ (reference sequence). CDR3 length equals 15 residues. The complete variable domain, with remaining parts taken from reference TRBV7-7 and TRBJ2-1, reads GAGVSQSPRYKVTKRGQDVTLRCDPISSHATLYWYQQALGQGPEFLTYFNYEAQPDKSGLPSDRFSAERPEGSISTLTIQRTEQRDSAMYRCASSLGQGAVHEQFFGPGTRLTVL.

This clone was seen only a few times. The CDR3 DNA is TGTGCCAGCAGGTTCAACAGGGGATTAAATGAAAAACTGTTTTTT. This encodes CASRFNRGLNEKLFF. The gene calls are TRBV6-5 and TRBJ1-4; 7 positions agree with TRBD1. The ends lost 6 bases at V and 5 bases at J; junction bases unmatched: 9. The CDR3 is 15 residues long. Per germline, CDR1 MNHEY and CDR2 SVGAGI.

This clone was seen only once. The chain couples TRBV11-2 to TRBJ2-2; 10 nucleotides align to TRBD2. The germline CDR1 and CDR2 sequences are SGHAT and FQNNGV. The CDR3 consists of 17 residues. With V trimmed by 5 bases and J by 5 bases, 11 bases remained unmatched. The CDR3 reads CASSPPLAGAGTGELFF. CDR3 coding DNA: TGTGCCAGCAGCCCTCCCCTAGCGGGGGCTGGTACCGGGGAGCTGTTTTTT.

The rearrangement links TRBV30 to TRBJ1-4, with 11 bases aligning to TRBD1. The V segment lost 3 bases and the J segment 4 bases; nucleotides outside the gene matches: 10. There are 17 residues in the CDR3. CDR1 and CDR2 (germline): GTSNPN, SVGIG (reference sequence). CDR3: CAWRGTGGGQGNEKLFF. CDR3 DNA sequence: TGTGCCTGGAGAGGGACAGGGGGGGGGCAGGGTAATGAAAAACTGTTTTTT. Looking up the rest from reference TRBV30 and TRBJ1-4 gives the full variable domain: SQTIHQWPATLVQPVGSPLSLECTVEGTSNPNLYWYRQAAGRGLQLLFYSVGIGQISSEVPQNLSASRPQDRQFILSSKKLLLSDSGFYLCAWRGTGGGQGNEKLFFGSGTQLSVL.

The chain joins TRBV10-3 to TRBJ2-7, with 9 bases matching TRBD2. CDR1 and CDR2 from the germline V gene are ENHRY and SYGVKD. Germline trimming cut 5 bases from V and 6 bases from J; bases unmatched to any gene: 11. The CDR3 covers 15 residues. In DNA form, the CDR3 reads TGTGCCATCAGTCCGGGACTAGCTTTTGTTCGCGAGCAGTACTTC. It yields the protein CAISPGLAFVREQYF.

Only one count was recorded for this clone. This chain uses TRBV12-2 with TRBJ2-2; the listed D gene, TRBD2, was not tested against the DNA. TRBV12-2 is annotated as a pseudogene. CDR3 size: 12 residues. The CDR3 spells CASRLDLGELFF. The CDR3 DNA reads TGTGCAAGTCGCTTAGACCTAGGGGAGCTGTTTTTT.

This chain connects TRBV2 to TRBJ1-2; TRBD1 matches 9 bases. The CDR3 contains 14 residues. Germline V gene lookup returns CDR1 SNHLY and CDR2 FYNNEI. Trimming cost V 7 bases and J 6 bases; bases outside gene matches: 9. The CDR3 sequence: CASTRGQGFDGYTF. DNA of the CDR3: TGTGCCAGCACCCGGGGACAGGGCTTTGATGGCTACACCTTC.

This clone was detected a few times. The CDR3 spells CASSPRTEPYEQYF. In nucleotides, the CDR3 is TGTGCCAGCTCACCCCGGACAGAGCCCTACGAGCAGTACTTC. This chain uses TRBV18 with TRBJ2-7, with D maybe TRBD1 (6 bases). Trimming removed 3 bases at V and 2 bases at J, with 11 bases between. This CDR3 spans 14 amino acids. In germline, CDR1 is KGHSH, CDR2 LQKENI.

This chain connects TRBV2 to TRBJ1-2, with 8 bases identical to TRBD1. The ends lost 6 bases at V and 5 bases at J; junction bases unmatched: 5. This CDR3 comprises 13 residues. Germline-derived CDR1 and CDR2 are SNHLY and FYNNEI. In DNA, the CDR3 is TGTGCCAGCAGGACAGGGGAAAAATATGGCTACACCTTC. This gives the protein CASRTGEKYGYTF.

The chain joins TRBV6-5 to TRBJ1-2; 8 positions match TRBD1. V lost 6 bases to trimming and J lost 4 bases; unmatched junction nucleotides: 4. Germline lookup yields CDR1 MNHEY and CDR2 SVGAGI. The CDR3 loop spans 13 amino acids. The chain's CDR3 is CASRLQGAYGYTF. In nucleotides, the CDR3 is TGTGCCAGCAGACTTCAGGGGGCCTATGGCTACACCTTC.

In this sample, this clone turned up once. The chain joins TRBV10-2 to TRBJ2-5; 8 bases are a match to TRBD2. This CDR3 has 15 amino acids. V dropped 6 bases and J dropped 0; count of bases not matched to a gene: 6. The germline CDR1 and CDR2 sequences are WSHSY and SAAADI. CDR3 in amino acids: CASRAGGRDQETQYF. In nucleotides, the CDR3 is TGCGCCAGCAGGGCGGGGGGCCGTGACCAAGAGACCCAGTACTTC.